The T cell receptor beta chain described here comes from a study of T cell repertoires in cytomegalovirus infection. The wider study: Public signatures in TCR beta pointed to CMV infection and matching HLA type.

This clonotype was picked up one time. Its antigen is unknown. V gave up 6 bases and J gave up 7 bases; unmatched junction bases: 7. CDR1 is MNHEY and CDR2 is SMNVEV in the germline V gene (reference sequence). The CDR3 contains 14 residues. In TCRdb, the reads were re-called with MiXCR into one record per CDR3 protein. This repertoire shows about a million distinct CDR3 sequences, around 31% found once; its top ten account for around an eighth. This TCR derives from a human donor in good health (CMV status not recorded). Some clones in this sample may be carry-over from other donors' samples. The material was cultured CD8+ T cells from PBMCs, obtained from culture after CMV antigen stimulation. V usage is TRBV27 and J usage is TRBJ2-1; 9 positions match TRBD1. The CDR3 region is CASRSEQGANEQFF. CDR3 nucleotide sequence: TGTGCCAGCAGGTCGGAACAGGGGGCAAATGAGCAGTTCTTC.